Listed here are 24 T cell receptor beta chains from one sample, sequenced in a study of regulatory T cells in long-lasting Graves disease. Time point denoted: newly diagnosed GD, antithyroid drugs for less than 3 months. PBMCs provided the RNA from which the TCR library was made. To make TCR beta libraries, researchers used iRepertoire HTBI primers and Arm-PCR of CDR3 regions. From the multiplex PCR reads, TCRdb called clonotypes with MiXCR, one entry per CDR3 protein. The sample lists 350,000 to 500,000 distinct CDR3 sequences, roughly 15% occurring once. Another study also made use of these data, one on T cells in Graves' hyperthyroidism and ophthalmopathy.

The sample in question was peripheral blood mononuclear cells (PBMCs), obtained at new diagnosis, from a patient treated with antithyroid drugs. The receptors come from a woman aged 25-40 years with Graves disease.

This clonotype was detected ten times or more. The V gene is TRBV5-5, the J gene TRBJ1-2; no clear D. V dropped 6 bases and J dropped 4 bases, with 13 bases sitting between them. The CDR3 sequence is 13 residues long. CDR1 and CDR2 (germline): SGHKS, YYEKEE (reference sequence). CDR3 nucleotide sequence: TGTGCCAGCACCGCGCCTGGTTTCTATGGCTACACCTTC. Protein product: CASTAPGFYGYTF. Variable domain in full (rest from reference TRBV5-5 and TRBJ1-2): DAGVTQSPTHLIKTRGQQVTLRCSPISGHKSVSWYQQVLGQGPQFIFQYYEKEERGRGNFPDRFSARQFPNYSSELNVNALLLGDSALYLCASTAPGFYGYTFGSGTRLTVV.

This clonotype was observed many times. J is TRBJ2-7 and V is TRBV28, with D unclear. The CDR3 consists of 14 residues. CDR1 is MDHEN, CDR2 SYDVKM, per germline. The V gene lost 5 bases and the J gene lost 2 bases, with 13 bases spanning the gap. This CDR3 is CASSIGIYPYEQYF. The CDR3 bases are TGTGCCAGCAGTATTGGGATTTATCCCTACGAGCAGTACTTC. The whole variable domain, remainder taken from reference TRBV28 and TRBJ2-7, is DVKVTQSSRYLVKRTGEKVFLECVQDMDHENMFWYRQDPGLGLRLIYFSYDVKMKEKGDIPEGYSVSREKKERFSLILESASTNQTSMYLCASSIGIYPYEQYFGPGTRLTVT.

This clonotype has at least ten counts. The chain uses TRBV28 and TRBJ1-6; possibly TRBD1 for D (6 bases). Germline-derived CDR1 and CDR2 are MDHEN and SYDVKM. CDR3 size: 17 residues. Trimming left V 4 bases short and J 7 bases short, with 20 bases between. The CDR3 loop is CASSSNIGGIGNSPLHF. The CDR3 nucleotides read TGTGCCAGCAGTTCCAATATCGGGGGCATTGGGAATTCACCCCTCCACTTT.

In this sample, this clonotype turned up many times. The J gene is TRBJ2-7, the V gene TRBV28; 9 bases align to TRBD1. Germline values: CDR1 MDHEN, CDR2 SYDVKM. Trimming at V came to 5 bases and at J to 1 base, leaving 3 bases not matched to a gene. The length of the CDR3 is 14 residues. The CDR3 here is CASSDRGGSYEQYF. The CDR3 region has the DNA TGTGCCAGCAGTGACAGGGGGGGATCCTACGAGCAGTACTTC.

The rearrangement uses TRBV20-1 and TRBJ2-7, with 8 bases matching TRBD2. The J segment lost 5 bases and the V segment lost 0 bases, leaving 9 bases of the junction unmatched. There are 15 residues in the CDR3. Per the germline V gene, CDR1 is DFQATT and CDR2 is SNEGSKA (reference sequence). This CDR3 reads CSARDWAGGGDEQYF. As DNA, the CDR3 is TGCAGTGCTAGAGATTGGGCGGGAGGCGGGGACGAGCAGTACTTC.

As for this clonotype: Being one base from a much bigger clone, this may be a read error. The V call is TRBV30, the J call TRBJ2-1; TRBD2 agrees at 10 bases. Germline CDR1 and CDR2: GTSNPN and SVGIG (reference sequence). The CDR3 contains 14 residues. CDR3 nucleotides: TGTGTCTGGAGTGGAGCGGGAGGGCCAGATGAGCAGTTCTTC. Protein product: CVWSGAGGPDEQFF.

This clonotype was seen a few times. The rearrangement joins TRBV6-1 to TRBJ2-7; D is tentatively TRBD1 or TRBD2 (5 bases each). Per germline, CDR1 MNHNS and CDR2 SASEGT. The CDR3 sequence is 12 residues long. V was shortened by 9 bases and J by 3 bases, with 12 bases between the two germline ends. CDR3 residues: CASGRGDYEQYF. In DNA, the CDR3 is TGTGCCAGTGGGAGAGGGGACTACGAGCAGTACTTC.

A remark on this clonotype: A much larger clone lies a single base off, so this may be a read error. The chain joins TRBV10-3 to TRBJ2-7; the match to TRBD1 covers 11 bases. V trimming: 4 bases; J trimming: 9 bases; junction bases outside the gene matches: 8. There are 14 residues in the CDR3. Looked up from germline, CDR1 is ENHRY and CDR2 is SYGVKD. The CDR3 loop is CAISAGQGAGVQYF. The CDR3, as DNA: TGTGCCATCAGTGCCGGACAGGGGGCGGGGGTGCAGTACTTC.

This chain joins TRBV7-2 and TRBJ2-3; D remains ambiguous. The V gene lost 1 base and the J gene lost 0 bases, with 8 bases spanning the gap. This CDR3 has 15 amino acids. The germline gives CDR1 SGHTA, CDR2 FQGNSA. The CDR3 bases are TGTGCCAGCAGCTTAGACAGTGTAAGCACAGATACGCAGTATTTT. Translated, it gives CASSLDSVSTDTQYF.

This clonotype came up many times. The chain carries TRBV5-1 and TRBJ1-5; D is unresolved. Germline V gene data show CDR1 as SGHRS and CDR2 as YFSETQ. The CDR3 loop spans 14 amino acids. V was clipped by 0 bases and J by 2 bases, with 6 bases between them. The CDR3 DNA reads TGCGCCAGCAGCTTGGGTAGCGGCAATCAGCCCCAGCATTTT. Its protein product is CASSLGSGNQPQHF.

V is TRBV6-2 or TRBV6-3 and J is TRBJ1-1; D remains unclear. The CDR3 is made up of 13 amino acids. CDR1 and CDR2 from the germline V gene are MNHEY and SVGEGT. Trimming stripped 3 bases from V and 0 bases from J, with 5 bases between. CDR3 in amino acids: CASSYVVNTEAFF. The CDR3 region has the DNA TGTGCCAGCAGTTATGTGGTGAACACTGAAGCTTTCTTT.

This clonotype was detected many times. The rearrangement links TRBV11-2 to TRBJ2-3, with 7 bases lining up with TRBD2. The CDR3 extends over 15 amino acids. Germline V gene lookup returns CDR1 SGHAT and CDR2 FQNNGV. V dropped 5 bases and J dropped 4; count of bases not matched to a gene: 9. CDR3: CASSIRTGGPDTQYF. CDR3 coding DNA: TGTGCCAGCAGCATACGAACGGGAGGACCAGATACGCAGTATTTT.

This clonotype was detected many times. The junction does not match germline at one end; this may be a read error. The CDR3 region is CSAREGTETGDF. In DNA, the CDR3 is TGCAGTGCTAGAGAGGGAACGGAAACCGGGGACTTC. V and J are TRBV20-1 and TRBJ2-7; D perhaps matches TRBD2 (5 bases). The CDR3 runs to 12 residues. Germline CDR1 DFQATT, CDR2 SNEGSKA (reference sequence).

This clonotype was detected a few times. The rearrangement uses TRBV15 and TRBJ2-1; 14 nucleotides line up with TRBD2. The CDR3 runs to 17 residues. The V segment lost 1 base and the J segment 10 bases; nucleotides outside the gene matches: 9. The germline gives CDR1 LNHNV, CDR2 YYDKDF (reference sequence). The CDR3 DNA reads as TGTGCCACCAGCAGAGTACGACTAGCGGGAGGGTCTTTGGAGCAGTTCTTC. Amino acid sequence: CATSRVRLAGGSLEQFF.

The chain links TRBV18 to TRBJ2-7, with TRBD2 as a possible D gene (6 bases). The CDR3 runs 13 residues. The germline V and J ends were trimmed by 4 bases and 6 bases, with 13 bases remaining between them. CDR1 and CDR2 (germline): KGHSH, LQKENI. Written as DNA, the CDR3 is TGTGCCAGCTCACGACTAGGTTTAAGCGAGCAGTACTTC. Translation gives CASSRLGLSEQYF. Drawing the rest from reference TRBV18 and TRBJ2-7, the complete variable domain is NAGVMQNPRHLVRRRGQEARLRCSPMKGHSHVYWYRQLPEEGLKFMVYLQKENIIDESGMPKERFSAEFPKEGPSILRIQQVVRGDSAAYFCASSRLGLSEQYFGPGTRLTVT.

CDR3 DNA sequence: TGTGCCAGTAGTATAGATCCTAGCGGGGTCTCCTACAATGAGCAGTTCTTC. Protein: CASSIDPSGVSYNEQFF. The chain couples TRBV19 to TRBJ2-1; 9 nucleotides agree with TRBD2. The CDR3 length is 17 residues. After removal of 0 bases from V and 0 bases from J, the junction contained 3 bases not matched to a gene. Germline V gene data show CDR1 as LNHDA and CDR2 as SQIVND (reference sequence).

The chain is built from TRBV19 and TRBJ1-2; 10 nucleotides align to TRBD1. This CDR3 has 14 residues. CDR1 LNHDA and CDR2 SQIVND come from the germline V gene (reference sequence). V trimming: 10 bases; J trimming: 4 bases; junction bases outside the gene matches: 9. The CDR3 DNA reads TGTGCCACCCTTGACAGGGGGCGAAGCTATGGCTACACCTTC. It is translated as CATLDRGRSYGYTF.

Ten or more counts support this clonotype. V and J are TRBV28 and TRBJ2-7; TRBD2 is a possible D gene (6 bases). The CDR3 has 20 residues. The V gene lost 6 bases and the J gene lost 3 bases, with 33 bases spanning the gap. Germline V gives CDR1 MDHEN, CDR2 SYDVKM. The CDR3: CASRNFGGGIVRGKVYEQYF. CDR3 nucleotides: TGTGCCAGCAGAAACTTCGGGGGTGGGATAGTGAGAGGTAAAGTCTACGAGCAGTACTTC.

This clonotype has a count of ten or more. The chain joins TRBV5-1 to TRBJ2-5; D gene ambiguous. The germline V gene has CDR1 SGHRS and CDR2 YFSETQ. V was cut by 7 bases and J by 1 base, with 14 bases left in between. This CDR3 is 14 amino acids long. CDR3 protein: CASGIIPAQETQYF. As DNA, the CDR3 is TGCGCCAGCGGGATCATTCCCGCCCAAGAGACCCAGTACTTC.

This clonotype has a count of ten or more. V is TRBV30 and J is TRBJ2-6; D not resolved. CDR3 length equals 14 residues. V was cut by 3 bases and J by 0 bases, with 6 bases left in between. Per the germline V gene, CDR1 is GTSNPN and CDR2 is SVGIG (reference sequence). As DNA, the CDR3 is TGTGCCTGGAGGGAACTCTCTGGGGCCAACGTCCTGACTTTC. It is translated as CAWRELSGANVLTF.

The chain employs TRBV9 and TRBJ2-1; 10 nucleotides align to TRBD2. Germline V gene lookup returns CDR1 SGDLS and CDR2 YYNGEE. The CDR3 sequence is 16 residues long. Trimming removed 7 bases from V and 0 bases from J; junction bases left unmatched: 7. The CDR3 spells CASPPPSGSSYNEQFF. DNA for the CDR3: TGTGCCAGCCCCCCCCCTAGCGGGAGCTCCTACAATGAGCAGTTCTTC.

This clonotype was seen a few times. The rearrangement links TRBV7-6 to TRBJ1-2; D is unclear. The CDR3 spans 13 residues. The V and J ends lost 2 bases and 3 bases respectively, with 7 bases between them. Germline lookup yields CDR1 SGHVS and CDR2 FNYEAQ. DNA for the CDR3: TGTGCCAGCAGCTTAACGGAACACTATGGCTACACCTTC. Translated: CASSLTEHYGYTF. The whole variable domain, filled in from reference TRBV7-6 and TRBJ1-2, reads GAGVSQSPRYKVTKRGQDVALRCDPISGHVSLYWYRQALGQGPEFLTYFNYEAQQDKSGLPNDRFSAERPEGSISTLTIQRTEQRDSAMYRCASSLTEHYGYTFGSGTRLTVV.

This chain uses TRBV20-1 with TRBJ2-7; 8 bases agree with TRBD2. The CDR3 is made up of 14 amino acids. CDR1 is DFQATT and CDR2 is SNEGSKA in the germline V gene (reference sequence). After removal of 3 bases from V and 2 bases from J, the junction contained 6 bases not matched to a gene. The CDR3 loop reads CSARGLVLAYEQYF. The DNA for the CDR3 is TGCAGTGCTAGGGGACTAGTCCTCGCCTACGAGCAGTACTTC.

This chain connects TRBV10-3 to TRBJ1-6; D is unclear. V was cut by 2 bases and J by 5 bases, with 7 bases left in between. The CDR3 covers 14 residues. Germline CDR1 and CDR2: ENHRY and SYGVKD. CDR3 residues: CAISEGWDNSPLHF. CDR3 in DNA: TGTGCCATCAGTGAGGGTTGGGATAATTCACCCCTCCACTTT.